A single sample is the source of the 2 T cell receptor beta chains below, sequenced in a study of blood T cell repertoires in COVID-19. Using immunoSEQ multiplex PCR, the repertoire was profiled, and TCRdb retains in-frame clones only, with some absent. This table has 250,000 to 350,000 clones, 84% appearing once. Sequencing input: peripheral blood. The receptors come from a human donor with COVID-19, enrolled during active disease. The donor label of this sample is uncertain.

This clone came up once. This chain uses TRBV5-1 with TRBJ1-1; no clear D. Germline V lookup: CDR1 SGHRS, CDR2 YFSETQ. V lost 2 bases and J lost 5, with 10 bases in between. This CDR3 is built from 13 residues. DNA of the CDR3: TGCGCCAGCAGCTTCGGCATAGCGACTGAAGCTTTCTTT. This codes for CASSFGIATEAFF.

The rearrangement joins TRBV15 to TRBJ2-7; TRBD2 aligns across 12 bases. The V and J ends lost 0 bases and 7 bases, in that order; junction bases with no gene match: 10. The CDR3 is made up of 17 amino acids. The germline V gene encodes CDR1 LNHNV and CDR2 YYDKDF (reference sequence). As DNA, the CDR3 is TGTGCCACCAGCAGAGAGGGGCTAGCGGGAGGGCCGATGGAGCAGTACTTC. This sequence encodes CATSREGLAGGPMEQYF.